What follows describes a single T cell receptor (beta chain). The target antigen is unknown. These data are taken from a study of post-analysis software for immune sequencing data. Whole-study results and caveats: The normalized Chao1 diversity of multiple sclerosis patients was significantly lower than that of controls. Same-batch samples co-clustered strongly by F measure. Compared with controls, patients had more of 4 to 6 TRBV segments, including TRBV5-6, TRBV5-1 and TRBV20-1.

Trimming shortened V by 7 bases and J by 5 bases, and 20 bases separated the two germline ends. There are 14 residues in the CDR3. CDR1 is SQVTM, CDR2 ANQGSEA, per germline. The authors incorporated unique molecular identifiers into the TCR beta cDNA libraries. There were about 0.95 to 11 million T cells, and about 500,000 cDNA molecules came from them. TCRdb used MiXCR to reprocess the PCR reads, holding one entry per CDR3 protein. Among fewer than 900,000 distinct CDR3 sequences listed, more than 45% were seen once. Sequenced: blood. The receptor's source is a girl aged 5 to 17 with multiple sclerosis. This chain uses TRBV29-1 with TRBJ1-1; TRBD1 is a possible D gene (6 bases). CDR3 sequence reads: CSGRAGDPGTEAFF. The CDR3 DNA sequence: TGCAGCGGTCGAGCAGGGGACCCGGGGACTGAAGCTTTCTTT. The full variable domain, with the rest looked up from reference TRBV29-1 and TRBJ1-1, is SAVISQKPSRDICQRGTSLTIQCQVDSQVTMMFWYRQQPGQSLTLIATANQGSEATYESGFVIDKFPISRPNLTFSTLTVSNMSPEDSSIYLCSGRAGDPGTEAFFGQGTRLTVV.